These T cell receptor beta chains were read from a single sample in a study of neurological immune-mediated disorders. TCRdb reanalysed the 5' RACE reads using MiXCR and keeps one entry per CDR3 protein. In the table there are 90,000 to 150,000 distinct CDR3 sequences, about 3.4% of which are singletons. Sample: PBMCs. These receptor sequences come from a woman in her twenties or thirties with multiple sclerosis. Both conserved end residues are part of each CDR3. Fields, in order: clone size, V gene, J gene, D gene, CDR3 DNA, CDR3 protein. The D gene is left open where the match is weak. A clone size is listed for some rows: how often the clone was seen (once, few, many), or a class if it is expanded.

many,TRBV5-1,TRBJ1-1,-,TGCGCCAGCAGCATACCCAAACAGGGAACTGAAGCTTTCTTT,CASSIPKQGTEAFF
many,TRBV7-9,TRBJ2-7,-,TGTGCCAGCAGCTTAGGGGGCCTTTCCTACGAGCAGTACTTC,CASSLGGLSYEQYF
many,TRBV6-1,TRBJ1-5,-,TGTGCCAGCACCTCGGGGAATCAGCCCCAGCATTTT,CASTSGNQPQHF
many,TRBV7-2,TRBJ2-1,-,TGTGCCAGCAGCCTACAGAGAAGCTCCTACAATGAGCAGTTCTTC,CASSLQRSSYNEQFF
many,TRBV15,TRBJ1-4,-,TGTGCCACCAGCAGAGCGGCAACTAATGAAAAACTGTTTTTT,CATSRAATNEKLFF
few,TRBV20-1,TRBJ2-5,-,TGCAGTGTCTTACAGAGGTCTGAGGAGACCCAGTACTTC,CSVLQRSEETQYF
many,TRBV20-1,TRBJ1-5,TRBD1,TGCAGTGCTAGAGCACAGGGGTCGTTTAGCAATCAGCCCCAGCATTTT,CSARAQGSFSNQPQHF
-,TRBV7-9,TRBJ1-2,-,TGTGCCAGCAGCTTAGAGGCGGGGCAAAGCGTTGGCTACACCTTC,CASSLEAGQSVGYTF
many,TRBV29-1,TRBJ1-1,-,TGCAGCGTTGTGGCGCTGACCAACACTGAAGCTTTCTTT,CSVVALTNTEAFF
many,TRBV6-4,TRBJ2-1,TRBD1,TGTGCCAGCAGTGAGTGGGACAGCCGCAGCTCCTACAATGAGCAGTTCTTC,CASSEWDSRSSYNEQFF
many,TRBV20-1,TRBJ1-2,-,TGCAGTGCTTTTAGACAGGCTAACTATGGCTACACCTTC,CSAFRQANYGYTF
many,TRBV5-1,TRBJ2-5,TRBD1,TGCGCCAGCACTTTGGGACAGCCCACCCAAGAGACCCAGTACTTC,CASTLGQPTQETQYF
many,TRBV15,TRBJ2-1,-,TGTGCCACCAGCACAGCCCCAGGACAAAGCTACAATGAGCAGTTCTTC,CATSTAPGQSYNEQFF
many,TRBV5-1,TRBJ2-2,TRBD2,TGCGCCAGCAGCTTCGTCCGGGACGGGGGGACCGGGGAGCTGTTTTTT,CASSFVRDGGTGELFF
many,TRBV29-1,TRBJ2-5,-,TGCAGCGTTGGTGGCACCCAAGAGACCCAGTACTTC,CSVGGTQETQYF
-,TRBV20-1,TRBJ2-2,-,TGCAGTGCTAGTCGGCCCTCGAACACCGGGGAGCTGTTTTTT,CSASRPSNTGELFF
many,TRBV24-1,TRBJ2-2,-,TGTGCCACCAGTGATTTAAGCACCGGGGAGCTGTTTTTT,CATSDLSTGELFF
many,TRBV6-2/TRBV6-3,TRBJ1-1,TRBD1,TGTGCCAGCAGTCCTAACTGGGACAGGGCGAAGGACACTGAAGCTTTCTTT,CASSPNWDRAKDTEAFF
many,TRBV12-3/TRBV12-4,TRBJ2-1,TRBD2,TGTGCCAGCAGTGAAGCCAAAAGCGGGAGCTCCTACAATGAGCAGTTCTTC,CASSEAKSGSSYNEQFF
many,TRBV7-2,TRBJ2-5,-,TGTGCCAGCAGCCGGAATACGGGGACCGGCCTCTTAACCCAGTACTTC,CASSRNTGTGLLTQYF
many,TRBV12-3/TRBV12-4,TRBJ1-4,TRBD1,TGTGCCAGCAACAACAGGGGGCTGGGGGAAAAACTGTTTTTT,CASNNRGLGEKLFF
many,TRBV3-1,TRBJ2-7,-,TGTGCCAGCAGCCAAGATTTAGCCGGGACTGTGAGCTCCTACGAGCAGTACTTC,CASSQDLAGTVSSYEQYF
many,TRBV5-6,TRBJ2-2,-,TGTGCCAGCAGCTACGAAGGACTGGGCGGGGAGCTGTTTTTT,CASSYEGLGGELFF
many,TRBV12-3/TRBV12-4,TRBJ2-2,-,TGTGCCAGCAGTTCCAGGGGGGCTGGGGGGGAGCTGTTTTTT,CASSSRGAGGELFF
many,TRBV20-1,TRBJ2-1,-,TGCAGTGCTAGAGACAGGACCTTCCGGGGGGAGCAGTTCTTC,CSARDRTFRGEQFF
many,TRBV20-1,TRBJ1-5,-,TGCAGTGCCCGAGAGGGGGGAGGAGGCAGCAATCAGCCCCAGCATTTT,CSAREGGGGSNQPQHF
many,TRBV5-1,TRBJ2-3,TRBD2,TGCGCCAGCAGCTTTCGCGGGGGAAGCACAGATACGCAGTATTTT,CASSFRGGSTDTQYF
many,TRBV2,TRBJ2-7,-,TGTGCCAGCAGTGCTAGTACTGTCTCCGAGCAGTACTTC,CASSASTVSEQYF
many,TRBV4-1,TRBJ1-1,-,TGCGCCAGCAGCCAAGACCCCCAGGGTTCCCTTGGAGCTTTCTTT,CASSQDPQGSLGAFF
-,TRBV20-1,TRBJ1-1,-,TGCAGTGCTAGAGGGCCCCTAGTTGGGCAGGGGAACACTGAAGCTTTCTTT,CSARGPLVGQGNTEAFF
many,TRBV29-1,TRBJ2-1,-,TGCAGCGTTGAAGGGGATGAGGGCTATGAGCAGTTCTTC,CSVEGDEGYEQFF
many,TRBV7-8,TRBJ2-1,TRBD2,TGTGCCAGCAACCGAGCGGGAGCTGGAAATGAGCAGTTCTTC,CASNRAGAGNEQFF
-,TRBV7-8,TRBJ2-7,TRBD2,TGTGCCAGCAGCCCGGGAGGGTTCATCTCCTACGAGCAGTACTTC,CASSPGGFISYEQYF
many,TRBV10-3,TRBJ2-7,TRBD1,TGTGCCATCAGTGACGGGACAGCGAGCTTCTACGAGCAGTACTTC,CAISDGTASFYEQYF
many,TRBV20-1,TRBJ2-2,-,TGCAGTGCTATCAGGGGAACCGGGGAGCTGTTTTTT,CSAIRGTGELFF
many,TRBV12-3/TRBV12-4,TRBJ2-3,TRBD2,TGTGCCAGCAGTTTGACTAGCGGGAGCACAGATACGCAGTATTTT,CASSLTSGSTDTQYF
many,TRBV13,TRBJ2-7,-,TGTGCCAGCAGCTCGGGCCGGGGTTCCACCTACGAGCAGTACTTC,CASSSGRGSTYEQYF
-,TRBV11-3,TRBJ1-2,-,-,CASSFYICSARGAQGSNYGYTF
many,TRBV6-2/TRBV6-3,TRBJ2-5,-,TGTGCCAGCAGTTATGTCGACCGGGGGACCCAGTACTTC,CASSYVDRGTQYF
many,TRBV20-1,TRBJ2-7,-,TGCAGTGCTAGAGGTGTTGGGGGAGGATACGAGCAGTACTTC,CSARGVGGGYEQYF
many,TRBV5-1,TRBJ2-5,TRBD1,TGCGCCAGCAGCCCCCAACCCGACAGGGGGATGGAGACCCAGTACTTC,CASSPQPDRGMETQYF
many,TRBV5-1,TRBJ2-7,TRBD2,TGCGCCAGCAGCTTAAAGGCGGGAGACACCTACGAGCAGTACTTC,CASSLKAGDTYEQYF